This entry concerns a single TCR beta chain. Measured with immunoSEQ multiplex PCR; TCRdb has only the in-frame clones, and not every one. The sample consists of 270,000 or so clones, around 90% of them appearing once. The sample comes from a study of blood T cell repertoires in COVID-19. On the study more broadly: Both acute and convalescent COVID-19 samples were obtained from the United States, Italy and Spain. PBMCs, B-cell-depleted T cells, or T cells were the source of the cDNA or gDNA that made up the material.

Germline-derived CDR1 and CDR2 are SGHVS and FQNEAQ. V lost 1 base, J lost 4 bases, and 5 bases stayed unmatched. The CDR3 consists of 15 residues. This chain connects TRBV7-8 to TRBJ2-7; TRBD2 matches at 9 bases. Material for sequencing was peripheral blood. The origin of this receptor is a woman between 35 and 50 years old who had recovered from COVID-19. The CDR3 sequence: CASSLVAGVGYEQYF. CDR3 DNA sequence: TGTGCCAGCAGCTTAGTAGCGGGAGTAGGGTACGAGCAGTACTTC.